This T cell receptor (beta chain) was sequenced for a study of blood T cell repertoires in COVID-19. Looking at the study overall: Donors in the United States, Italy and Spain gave samples during acute or convalescent COVID-19. PBMCs, B-cell-depleted T cells, or T cells provided the cDNA or gDNA that made up the material.

Looked up from germline, CDR1 is LGHNA and CDR2 is YSLEER. The CDR3 has 16 amino acids. The V segment lost 0 bases and the J segment 4 bases; nucleotides outside the gene matches: 7. Under the authors' procedure: Amplified reference gene primers provided the basis for estimating nucleated cell counts. Method: immunoSEQ multiplex PCR; TCRdb's copy keeps in-frame clones and lacks some. The V and J calls and clone size are taken from that table; D and trimming were inferred from the DNA. The sample has fewer than 250,000 clones; 89% are singletons. V gene TRBV4-3 combines with J gene TRBJ2-5; 8 bases are a match to TRBD1. Material for sequencing was peripheral blood. The receptor comes from a man in his fifties or sixties who had recovered from COVID-19. Here the CDR3 DNA reads TGCGCCAGCAGCCAAGAAGTGGCAGGGGGCTTAGAGACCCAGTACTTC. Translation gives CASSQEVAGGLETQYF.